These 11 T cell receptor beta chains originate from one sample sequenced in a study of T cells in Graves' hyperthyroidism and ophthalmopathy. Regions amplified from RNA transcripts were the TCR beta CDR3 regions. With the HTBI primer set, the TCR CDR3 went through a first round of RT-PCR. A single record per CDR3 protein comes from TCRdb applying MiXCR to the multiplex PCR reads. The sample lists a few hundred thousand distinct CDR3 sequences, 25% seen once, with around 79% in the top ten. The sample comprised blood. Receptors originate from a man aged 50 or older with Graves' hyperthyroidism.

V usage is TRBV6-1 and J usage is TRBJ1-4; no clear D. V lost 8 bases and J lost 7, with 17 bases in between. Germline V gene lookup returns CDR1 MNHNS and CDR2 SASEGT. This CDR3 comprises 14 residues. The CDR3 here is CASGRTTGGEKLFF. CDR3 nucleotides: TGTGCCAGCGGGAGGACGACCGGAGGTGAAAAACTGTTTTTT.

This clonotype was recorded at least ten times. This chain joins TRBV2 and TRBJ1-1; D may be TRBD1 (5 bases). This CDR3 is 14 amino acids long. Germline V gene lookup returns CDR1 SNHLY and CDR2 FYNNEI. V was shortened by 3 bases and J by 4 bases, with 12 bases between the two germline ends. CDR3 DNA: TGTGCCAGCAGTGAGGAGCGACAGTTCACTGAAGCTTTCTTT. Its translation: CASSEERQFTEAFF.

This clonotype was picked up a small number of times. The V call is TRBV5-1, the J call TRBJ2-2; no clear D. The V end lost 4 bases, the J end lost 6 bases, and 16 bases lay between the germline ends. This CDR3 has 15 amino acids. In germline, CDR1 is SGHRS, CDR2 YFSETQ. The CDR3 sequence: CASSPRVADAGELFF. The CDR3, as DNA: TGCGCCAGCAGCCCGAGAGTTGCAGACGCCGGGGAGCTGTTTTTT.

This clonotype has a count of ten or more. The rearrangement joins TRBV7-9 to TRBJ1-1; perhaps TRBD1 as D (5 bases). This CDR3 has 12 residues. CDR1 is SEHNR and CDR2 is FQNEAQ in the germline V gene (reference sequence). V was cut by 1 base and J by 8 bases, with 8 bases left in between. CDR3 bases: TGTGCCAGCAGCTTAGAAGACAGAGAAGCTTTCTTT. As protein: CASSLEDREAFF.

The V call is TRBV27, the J call TRBJ1-1; maybe TRBD1 (5 bases). V lost 8 bases, J lost 5 bases, and 12 bases lay in between. The germline CDR1 and CDR2 sequences are MNHEY and SMNVEV (reference sequence). There are 12 residues in the CDR3. As DNA, the CDR3 is TGTGCCAGCTTCGGCAGGGAGACTGAAGCTTTCTTT. It specifies CASFGRETEAFF.

Many counts were recorded for this clonotype. The genes are TRBV20-1 and TRBJ2-1; 8 positions agree with TRBD2. Germline V gene data show CDR1 as DFQATT and CDR2 as SNEGSKA (reference sequence). This CDR3 is 19 amino acids long. With 2 bases clipped from V and 9 bases from J, the junction kept 24 bases outside the gene matches. The CDR3 loop reads CSARKELRTSWDISREQFF. The CDR3, as DNA: TGCAGTGCTAGAAAGGAGTTGAGGACTAGCTGGGACATCAGTCGTGAGCAGTTCTTC.

This chain connects TRBV10-3 to TRBJ2-7; no reliable D call. The germline CDR1 and CDR2 sequences are ENHRY and SYGVKD. Trimming cost V 0 bases and J 3 bases, with 3 bases left between them. CDR3 length: 12 residues. The CDR3 sequence: CAISESRYEQYF. In nucleotides, the CDR3 is TGTGCCATCAGTGAGTCCCGCTACGAGCAGTACTTC.

This clonotype has a count of ten or more. This CDR3 reads CASSLGTGSYEQYF. DNA for the CDR3: TGTGCCAGCAGCTTAGGGACAGGGTCCTACGAGCAGTACTTC. The rearrangement uses TRBV7-9 and TRBJ2-7, with 8 nucleotides matching TRBD1. Germline lookup yields CDR1 SEHNR and CDR2 FQNEAQ (reference sequence). After removal of 1 base from V and 1 base from J, the junction contained 0 bases not matched to a gene. CDR3 length equals 14 residues.

The chain joins TRBV5-1 to TRBJ1-3, with D perhaps matching TRBD1 (5 bases). The CDR3 covers 16 residues. Germline assignment: CDR1 SGHRS and CDR2 YFSETQ. V lost 0 bases and J lost 0, with 10 bases in between. The CDR3 sequence is CASSLAGIDSGNTIYF. The CDR3 coding sequence is TGCGCCAGCAGCTTGGCAGGGATCGACTCTGGAAACACCATATATTTT.

This clonotype has more than one count but fewer than ten. V and J are TRBV19 and TRBJ1-1; D gene ambiguous. Germline CDR1 and CDR2: LNHDA and SQIVND (reference sequence). The germline V and J ends were trimmed by 6 bases and 5 bases, with 13 bases remaining between them. CDR3 length equals 13 residues. CDR3 DNA sequence: TGTGCCAGTAGCGCCCGGTCGAGGACTGAAGCTTTCTTT. Translation gives CASSARSRTEAFF. The full variable domain, its missing parts supplied by reference TRBV19 and TRBJ1-1, is DGGITQSPKYLFRKEGQNVTLSCEQNLNHDAMYWYRQDPGQGLRLIYYSQIVNDFQKGDIAEGYSVSREKKESFPLTVTSAQKNPTAFYLCASSARSRTEAFFGQGTRLTVV.

This clonotype showed up many times. V is TRBV7-6 and J is TRBJ2-1, with D possibly being TRBD2 (6 bases). Trimming left V 6 bases short and J 0 bases short, with 12 bases between. The germline V gene encodes CDR1 SGHVS and CDR2 FNYEAQ. The CDR3 is 15 residues long. The CDR3 bases are TGTGCCAGCAGTTCCGGGACTCTCTCCTACAATGAGCAGTTCTTC. Translated, it gives CASSSGTLSYNEQFF.